Each of the 18 T cell receptor beta chains below was sequenced from the same sample in a study of beta chain features in type 1 diabetes. The investigators reverse transcribed all of the isolated RNA, so they sequenced expressed TCRB transcripts. The method was immunoSEQ multiplex PCR; TCRdb's version includes in-frame clones alone and lacks a portion of them. The sample contains fewer than 250,000 clones, about 9.3% of which appear only once. What was sequenced was naive CD4+ T cells from blood. These receptors were taken from a woman under 30 in good health.

The rearrangement links TRBV28 to TRBJ1-5; 7 bases align to TRBD1. In germline, CDR1 is MDHEN, CDR2 SYDVKM. The CDR3 is made up of 16 amino acids. V was clipped by 3 bases and J by 0 bases; unmatched bases: 5. CDR3 sequence reads: CASSLLQGISNQPQHF. In DNA form, the CDR3 reads TGTGCCAGCAGTTTGTTACAGGGGATTAGCAATCAGCCCCAGCATTTT.

This clone was found a few times. The chain links TRBV5-6 to TRBJ2-7; D is possibly TRBD2 (5 bases). There are 13 residues in the CDR3. Germline CDR1 is SGHDT and CDR2 is YYEEEE. Trimming cost V 1 base and J 6 bases, with 11 bases left between them. The CDR3 sequence: CASSLMGAPEQYF. The CDR3 bases are TGTGCCAGCAGCTTGATGGGAGCTCCCGAGCAGTACTTC. Complete variable domain (other parts from reference TRBV5-6 and TRBJ2-7): DAGVTQSPTHLIKTRGQQVTLRCSPKSGHDTVSWYQQALGQGPQFIFQYYEEEERQRGNFPDRFSGHQFPNYSSELNVNALLLGDSALYLCASSLMGAPEQYFGPGTRLTVT.

This sequence joins TRBV5-5 and TRBJ1-1; D might be TRBD1 (6 bases). Germline V gene data show CDR1 as SGHKS and CDR2 as YYEKEE (reference sequence). The V end lost 3 bases, the J end lost 1 base, and 10 bases lay between the germline ends. The CDR3 runs 14 residues. Here the CDR3 reads CASSSGVWNTEAFF. The CDR3 DNA reads as TGTGCCAGCAGCTCAGGGGTTTGGAACACTGAAGCTTTCTTT. Full variable domain (outside the CDR3, taken from reference TRBV5-5 and TRBJ1-1): DAGVTQSPTHLIKTRGQQVTLRCSPISGHKSVSWYQQVLGQGPQFIFQYYEKEERGRGNFPDRFSARQFPNYSSELNVNALLLGDSALYLCASSSGVWNTEAFFGQGTRLTVV.

This clone occurred a few times. The chain carries TRBV5-4 and TRBJ2-5; 11 nucleotides align to TRBD2. The germline gives CDR1 SGHNT, CDR2 YYREEE (reference sequence). The CDR3 is made up of 18 amino acids. The V gene end was trimmed by 1 base and the J gene end by 3 bases; junction bases not matched to a gene: 11. CDR3 sequence reads: CASSLRLGPTSGEETQYF. CDR3 coding DNA: TGTGCCAGCAGCTTGCGGTTGGGTCCGACTAGCGGGGAAGAGACCCAGTACTTC.

V and J are TRBV25-1 and TRBJ1-1, with D hard to call. The CDR3 runs to 17 residues. Per germline, CDR1 MGHDK and CDR2 SYGVNS. Trimming cost V 7 bases and J 0 bases, with 21 bases left between them. The CDR3 coding sequence is TGTGCCAGCAAATTGGGAGGGTCCTCCCCCCTGAACACTGAAGCTTTCTTT. As protein: CASKLGGSSPLNTEAFF.

This clone has only a few counts. V is TRBV4-2 and J is TRBJ1-1; the match to TRBD1 covers 9 bases. This CDR3 is built from 13 residues. V was clipped by 4 bases and J by 3 bases; unmatched bases: 0. Germline assignment: CDR1 LGHNA and CDR2 YNFKEQ. CDR3 bases: TGTGCCAGCAGCCGGGACAGGGACACTGAAGCTTTCTTT. This codes for CASSRDRDTEAFF.

This chain joins TRBV19 and TRBJ1-5; TRBD1 matches 7 bases. From germline, CDR1 is LNHDA and CDR2 SQIVND (reference sequence). With V trimmed by 4 bases and J by 5 bases, 8 bases remained unmatched. CDR3 length: 15 residues. The CDR3 reads CASSTEQGSDQPQHF. DNA for the CDR3: TGTGCCAGTAGTACGGAACAGGGGTCAGATCAGCCCCAGCATTTT.

The chain has TRBV5-4 and TRBJ2-3, with 8 nucleotides matching TRBD1. V lost 4 bases to trimming and J lost 6 bases; unmatched junction nucleotides: 4. Germline loops: CDR1 SGHNT, CDR2 YYREEE (reference sequence). The CDR3 consists of 13 residues. The CDR3 bases are TGTGCCAGCAGCCCGGACAGGGTGGATACGCAGTATTTT. Its translation: CASSPDRVDTQYF.

The chain recombines TRBV27 with TRBJ2-1; a weak D match, TRBD2 (7 bases). The germline CDR1 and CDR2 sequences are MNHEY and SMNVEV (reference sequence). V was cut by 3 bases and J by 5 bases, with 14 bases left in between. The CDR3 length is 15 residues. In nucleotides, the CDR3 is TGTGCCAGCAGTTTTAACGGGGGGCGAGACAATGAGCAGTTCTTC. Its protein product is CASSFNGGRDNEQFF.

This clone was counted only a few times. The V gene is TRBV5-1, the J gene TRBJ2-2; 7 nucleotides line up with TRBD1. This CDR3 contains 15 residues. Germline assignment: CDR1 SGHRS and CDR2 YFSETQ. The junction had 1 base not matched to a gene; V was cut back by 2 bases and J by 0 bases. The CDR3 region has the DNA TGCGCCAGCAGCTTACAGGGGCCGAACACCGGGGAGCTGTTTTTT. Amino acids: CASSLQGPNTGELFF.

In this sample, this clone turned up a few times. The chain joins TRBV11-2 to TRBJ2-7; TRBD2 might be the D (6 bases). This CDR3 spans 19 amino acids. Trimming left V 2 bases short and J 1 base short, with 24 bases between. Per the germline V gene, CDR1 is SGHAT and CDR2 is FQNNGV. The chain's CDR3 is CASSLPTAGPEKGSYEQYF. CDR3 coding DNA: TGTGCCAGCAGCTTACCTACAGCGGGCCCGGAAAAAGGTTCCTACGAGCAGTACTTC. Full variable domain (missing parts from reference TRBV11-2 and TRBJ2-7): EAGVAQSPRYKIIEKRQSVAFWCNPISGHATLYWYQQILGQGPKLLIQFQNNGVVDDSQLPKDRFSAERLKGVDSTLKIQPAKLEDSAVYLCASSLPTAGPEKGSYEQYFGPGTRLTVT.

This clone showed up just a few times. This chain uses TRBV27 with TRBJ2-1; 7 positions match TRBD1. The CDR3 length is 16 residues. Germline-derived CDR1 and CDR2 are MNHEY and SMNVEV (reference sequence). V shed 5 bases, J shed 0 bases, and the junction held 7 bases outside the gene matches. The CDR3 sequence: CASSPTPGGSYNEQFF. CDR3 bases: TGTGCCAGCAGTCCCACCCCAGGGGGCTCCTACAATGAGCAGTTCTTC.

This clone was observed a few times. This sequence joins TRBV5-4 and TRBJ1-2; tentative D call: TRBD1 (6 bases). Trimming cost V 4 bases and J 2 bases, with 15 bases left between them. The CDR3 consists of 15 residues. Per the germline V gene, CDR1 is SGHNT and CDR2 is YYREEE (reference sequence). CDR3 protein: CASSHYPDRNYGYTF. CDR3 nucleotides: TGTGCCAGCAGCCATTACCCCGACAGGAACTATGGCTACACCTTC. Together with reference TRBV5-4 and TRBJ1-2, the CDR3 gives the full variable domain: ETGVTQSPTHLIKTRGQQVTLRCSSQSGHNTVSWYQQALGQGPQFIFQYYREEENGRGNFPPRFSGLQFPNYSSELNVNALELDDSALYLCASSHYPDRNYGYTFGSGTRLTVV.

This clone was seen a handful of times. No DNA is shown, since the ends of the CDR3 on it are uncertain; the CDR3 is the one TCRdb lists. The chain uses TRBV5-6 and TRBJ2-5; TRBD2 was called by the table and not checked on the DNA. The germline V gene has CDR1 SGHDT and CDR2 YYEEEE. The CDR3 sequence runs 14 residues, both termini included. The CDR3 protein is CASRRVFGEETQYF.

The gene calls are TRBV18 and TRBJ1-5; a possible D gene is TRBD1 (5 bases). With 6 bases removed from V and 4 bases from J, the gap between germline ends came to 16 bases. Germline loops: CDR1 KGHSH, CDR2 LQKENI. The CDR3 is made up of 15 amino acids. For the CDR3, the DNA is TGTGCCAGCTCGCAGCAAGACGGGGGAAATCAGCCCCAGCATTTT. It specifies CASSQQDGGNQPQHF.

This clone was seen a handful of times. V is TRBV19 and J is TRBJ2-3; no reliable D call. In germline, CDR1 is LNHDA, CDR2 SQIVND (reference sequence). Between the trimmed V and J ends, which lost 6 bases and 4 bases, there was a span of 8 bases. The CDR3 is made up of 12 amino acids. The CDR3 protein is CASSIRSDTQYF. CDR3 sequence (DNA): TGTGCCAGTAGCATCAGGTCAGATACGCAGTATTTT.

The chain couples TRBV25-1 to TRBJ2-7; no definite D call. The V gene's germline CDR1 is MGHDK and CDR2 SYGVNS. V dropped 3 bases and J dropped 2 bases, with 20 bases sitting between them. The CDR3 runs 17 residues. Here the CDR3 reads CASSDPSSRVKPYEQYF. As DNA, the CDR3 is TGTGCCAGCAGTGATCCCTCCTCCCGGGTAAAGCCCTACGAGCAGTACTTC.

This clone was recorded at least ten times. This chain uses TRBV20-1 with TRBJ2-7, with 8 bases matching TRBD1. Germline CDR1 DFQATT, CDR2 SNEGSKA (reference sequence). Trimming cost V 5 bases and J 4 bases; bases outside gene matches: 1. This CDR3 region has 11 residues. The CDR3 region is CSAWTGYEQYF. In nucleotides, the CDR3 is TGCAGTGCTTGGACAGGGTACGAGCAGTACTTC.